This T cell receptor beta chain was observed in a study of blood T cell repertoires in COVID-19. The wider study: Samples came from the United States, Italy and Spain, spanning acute and convalescent COVID-19. Sample material is recorded as cDNA or gDNA derived from T cells, B-cell-depleted T cells, or PBMCs.

Germline V gene data show CDR1 as ENHRY and CDR2 as SYGVKD. Trimming cost V 4 bases and J 2 bases; bases outside gene matches: 15. There are 19 residues in the CDR3. The protocol was immunoSEQ multiplex PCR, while the TCRdb copy is restricted to in-frame clones and leaves out a portion. The table records some 290,000 clones, roughly 86% of them present only once. The chain employs TRBV10-3 and TRBJ1-5; TRBD1 agrees at 9 bases. Sequenced sample: peripheral blood. The clonotype comes from a young man with active or convalescent COVID-19. CDR3 amino acids: CAISGSGDRVDVGNQPQHF. CDR3 bases: TGTGCCATCAGTGGTTCCGGGGACAGGGTGGATGTTGGCAATCAGCCCCAGCATTTT.